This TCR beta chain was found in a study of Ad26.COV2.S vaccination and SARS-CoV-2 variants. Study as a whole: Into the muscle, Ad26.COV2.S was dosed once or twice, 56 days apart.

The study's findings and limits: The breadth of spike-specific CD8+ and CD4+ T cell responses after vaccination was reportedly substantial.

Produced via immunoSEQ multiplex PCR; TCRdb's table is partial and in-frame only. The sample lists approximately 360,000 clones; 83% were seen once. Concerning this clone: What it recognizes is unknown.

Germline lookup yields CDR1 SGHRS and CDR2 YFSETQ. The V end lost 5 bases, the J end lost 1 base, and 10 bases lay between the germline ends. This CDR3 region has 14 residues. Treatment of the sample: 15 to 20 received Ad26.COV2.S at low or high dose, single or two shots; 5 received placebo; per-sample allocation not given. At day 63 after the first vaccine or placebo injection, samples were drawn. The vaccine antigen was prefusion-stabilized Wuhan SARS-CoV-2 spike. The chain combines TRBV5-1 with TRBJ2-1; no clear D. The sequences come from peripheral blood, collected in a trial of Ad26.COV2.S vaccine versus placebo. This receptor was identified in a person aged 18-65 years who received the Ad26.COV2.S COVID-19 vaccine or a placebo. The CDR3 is CASRRDLSYNEQFF. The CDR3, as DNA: TGCGCCAGCAGGCGAGACTTATCCTACAATGAGCAGTTCTTC.